The 23 T cell receptor beta chains in this list originate from one sample, sequenced in a study of siplizumab effects on memory and regulatory T cells. Repertoires were generated with immunoSEQ multiplex PCR, while TCRdb's copy carries only in-frame clones and drops some. Among 57,000 or so clones, around 79% were seen once, and the ten largest hold 0.4% to 0.45%. What was sequenced was memory CD4+ T cells sorted from blood. All receptors derive from a human donor in good health.

CDR3 region: CASSLVRGGMNTGELFF. Here the CDR3 DNA reads TGTGCCAGCAGCTTGGTGAGGGGCGGGATGAACACCGGGGAGCTGTTTTTT. This chain uses TRBV5-4 with TRBJ2-2; the D gene is possibly TRBD2 (6 bases). V lost 0 bases and J lost 1, with 13 bases in between. This CDR3 spans 17 amino acids. Germline V gene data show CDR1 as SGHNT and CDR2 as YYREEE (reference sequence).

The chain links TRBV7-9 to TRBJ1-2, with D tentatively TRBD1 (5 bases). Per the germline V gene, CDR1 is SEHNR and CDR2 is FQNEAQ (reference sequence). The CDR3 runs to 13 residues. Trimming shortened V by 5 bases and J by 8 bases, and 15 bases separated the two germline ends. CDR3 nucleotide sequence: TGTGCCAGCAGCCGAGGACATGATTGGGGCTACACCTTC. Protein sequence: CASSRGHDWGYTF.

The chain couples TRBV28 to TRBJ2-7; maybe TRBD2 (5 bases). With 4 bases removed from V and 7 bases from J, the gap between germline ends came to 14 bases. The CDR3 totals 13 residues. Germline V gene data show CDR1 as MDHEN and CDR2 as SYDVKM. The CDR3 loop is CASSWTASGEQYF. The CDR3 nucleotides are TGTGCCAGCAGTTGGACCGCTTCGGGGGAGCAGTACTTC.

This clone occurred a few times. The rearrangement uses TRBV9 and TRBJ2-1; D perhaps matches TRBD2 (5 bases). Germline V lookup: CDR1 SGDLS, CDR2 YYNGEE. The CDR3 totals 15 residues. The V end lost 0 bases, the J end lost 2 bases, and 9 bases lay between the germline ends. CDR3 sequence reads: CASSVAPAAYNEQFF. As DNA, the CDR3 is TGTGCCAGCAGCGTAGCCCCAGCGGCCTACAATGAGCAGTTCTTC.

This rearrangement joins TRBV9 to TRBJ2-7, with D possibly matching TRBD1 (5 bases). The V end lost 0 bases, the J end lost 6 bases, and 10 bases lay between the germline ends. The CDR3 sequence is 13 residues long. Per the germline V gene, CDR1 is SGDLS and CDR2 is YYNGEE. CDR3 nucleotides: TGTGCCAGCAGCGTAGCTGGGGCTTCCGAGCAGTACTTC. Its translation is CASSVAGASEQYF.

As regards this clone: Other DNA sequences in the sample encode the same CDR3. This chain links TRBV5-1 with TRBJ2-2, with TRBD1 matching over 7 bases. This CDR3 has 15 residues. J lost 2 bases, V lost 3 bases, and 4 bases had no gene match. Germline assignment: CDR1 SGHRS and CDR2 YFSETQ. The chain's CDR3 is CASSSRQGNTGELFF. CDR3 coding DNA: TGCGCCAGCAGCTCCAGACAGGGTAACACCGGGGAGCTGTTTTTT.

V usage is TRBV7-6 and J usage is TRBJ2-5; 9 bases match TRBD1. The V gene end was trimmed by 4 bases and the J gene end by 5 bases; junction bases not matched to a gene: 5. Per the germline V gene, CDR1 is SGHVS and CDR2 is FNYEAQ. This CDR3 region has 14 residues. The CDR3 coding sequence is TGTGCCAGCAGCTCCCCGGACAGGGGTGAGACCCAGTACTTC. Translation gives CASSSPDRGETQYF.

The chain employs TRBV10-1 and TRBJ2-1; 7 nucleotides agree with TRBD1. The CDR3 extends over 14 amino acids. Germline V gene data show CDR1 as WNHNN and CDR2 as SYGVQD (reference sequence). Trimming cost V 4 bases and J 7 bases; bases outside gene matches: 7. CDR3 in amino acids: CASSAPGTANEQFF. CDR3 DNA: TGCGCCAGCAGTGCCCCCGGGACAGCAAATGAGCAGTTCTTC.

The chain combines TRBV19 with TRBJ2-3; D is unresolved. Germline V gene sequence: CDR1 LNHDA, CDR2 SQIVND (reference sequence). V gave up 0 bases and J gave up 2 bases, with 6 bases separating them. The CDR3 is 14 residues long. The CDR3 DNA is TGTGCCAGTAGTATAGACAAGTCCACAGATACGCAGTATTTT. Its translation: CASSIDKSTDTQYF.

The chain's CDR3 is CASSVKPGVAMHEQFF. CDR3 DNA: TGTGCCAGCAGTGTAAAACCAGGGGTGGCCATGCATGAGCAGTTCTTC. V gene TRBV6-1 combines with J gene TRBJ2-1; perhaps TRBD1 as D (6 bases). The ends were cut back, 4 bases at V and 8 bases at J, with 21 bases in the middle. The germline V gene has CDR1 MNHNS and CDR2 SASEGT. There are 16 residues in the CDR3.

The chain is built from TRBV4-1 and TRBJ1-4; the match to TRBD1 covers 9 bases. From germline, CDR1 is MGHRA and CDR2 YSYEKL. With V trimmed by 0 bases and J by 5 bases, 7 bases remained unmatched. The CDR3 is made up of 17 amino acids. For the CDR3, the DNA is TGCGCCAGCAGCCAAGAGCGGATGGGACAGGGAAATGAAAAACTGTTTTTT. This sequence encodes CASSQERMGQGNEKLFF.

The gene calls are TRBV6-6 and TRBJ1-2; D remains unclear. The CDR3 consists of 12 residues. CDR1 is MNHNY, CDR2 SVGAGI, per germline (reference sequence). Trimming removed 5 bases at V and 8 bases at J, with 12 bases between. The CDR3 nucleotides are TGTGCCAGCAGTGCCCGAACTTTAGGCTACACCTTC. Residues: CASSARTLGYTF.

This chain joins TRBV7-2 and TRBJ2-7, with TRBD1 matching over 8 bases. The germline V gene encodes CDR1 SGHTA and CDR2 FQGNSA. Trimming at V came to 8 bases and at J to 2 bases, leaving 8 bases not matched to a gene. The CDR3 runs to 14 residues. The CDR3 spells CASSTTGQAYEQYF. The DNA of the CDR3 is TGTGCCAGCTCGACAACGGGACAGGCCTACGAGCAGTACTTC.

In this sample, this clone is medium-sized (0.01 to 0.1%). The V and J genes are TRBV9 and TRBJ1-6; no definite D call. V lost 4 bases and J lost 7, with 15 bases in between. This CDR3 contains 15 residues. Germline CDR1 and CDR2: SGDLS and YYNGEE. The CDR3 sequence: CASSNAVGENSPLHF. CDR3 sequence (DNA): TGTGCCAGCAGCAACGCAGTGGGTGAAAATTCACCCCTCCACTTT.

This chain connects TRBV5-5 to TRBJ2-1, with no clear D. The CDR3 has 12 amino acids. Germline V gene lookup returns CDR1 SGHKS and CDR2 YYEKEE (reference sequence). V was cut by 2 bases and J by 8 bases, with 8 bases left in between. CDR3 region: CASSLQLHEQFF. The CDR3 DNA sequence: TGTGCCAGCAGCTTACAGCTCCATGAGCAGTTCTTC. Variable domain in full (rest from reference TRBV5-5 and TRBJ2-1): DAGVTQSPTHLIKTRGQQVTLRCSPISGHKSVSWYQQVLGQGPQFIFQYYEKEERGRGNFPDRFSARQFPNYSSELNVNALLLGDSALYLCASSLQLHEQFFGPGTRLTVL.

V gene TRBV2 combines with J gene TRBJ2-7; 14 nucleotides align to TRBD2. This CDR3 comprises 14 residues. Germline CDR1 reads SNHLY; CDR2 reads FYNNEI. The V segment lost 6 bases and the J segment 6 bases; nucleotides outside the gene matches: 4. DNA of the CDR3: TGTGCCAGCAGCCGACTAGCGGGGGGGGGCGAGCAGTACTTC. Amino acid sequence: CASSRLAGGGEQYF.

The chain carries TRBV10-3 and TRBJ2-3; 8 bases map to TRBD2. Trimming at V came to 0 bases and at J to 1 base, leaving 6 bases not matched to a gene. The CDR3 consists of 17 residues. Germline CDR1 reads ENHRY; CDR2 reads SYGVKD. CDR3 sequence reads: CAISESIVLAGTDTQYF. The CDR3 nucleotides read TGTGCCATCAGTGAGTCGATAGTACTAGCGGGCACAGATACGCAGTATTTT.

The chain employs TRBV27 and TRBJ1-5; D not resolved. This CDR3 spans 15 amino acids. V shed 5 bases and J shed 2 bases, with 13 bases lying between them. Germline V gene sequence: CDR1 MNHEY, CDR2 SMNVEV (reference sequence). CDR3 bases: TGTGCCAGCAGTAGAGGAGGGATGGGCAATCAGCCCCAGCATTTT. Translating it yields CASSRGGMGNQPQHF.

This chain links TRBV5-4 with TRBJ2-6; D not resolved. V lost 5 bases to trimming and J lost 2 bases, with 11 bases between them. CDR1 SGHNT and CDR2 YYREEE come from the germline V gene (reference sequence). The CDR3 has 15 amino acids. DNA of the CDR3: TGTGCCAGCAGTTTCGGAGACCCTGGGGCCAACGTCCTGACTTTC. Its translation is CASSFGDPGANVLTF.

CDR3 nucleotide sequence: TGCGCCAGCAGCTCCTCGACAGGGCTTGTGGACATTCAGTACTTC. Its protein product is CASSSSTGLVDIQYF. The V call is TRBV5-1, the J call TRBJ2-4; TRBD1 aligns across 7 bases. V trimming: 3 bases; J trimming: 8 bases; junction bases outside the gene matches: 11. Germline CDR1 is SGHRS and CDR2 is YFSETQ. The CDR3 covers 15 residues. The variable domain in full, with the rest retrieved from reference TRBV5-1 and TRBJ2-4, is KAGVTQTPRYLIKTRGQQVTLSCSPISGHRSVSWYQQTPGQGLQFLFEYFSETQRNKGNFPGRFSGRQFSNSRSEMNVSTLELGDSALYLCASSSSTGLVDIQYFGAGTRLSVL.

This clone qualifies as medium-sized. The rearrangement uses TRBV15 and TRBJ1-5; D is unclear. CDR1 is LNHNV, CDR2 YYDKDF, per germline (reference sequence). The V end was cut by 5 bases, the J end by 1 base, with 6 bases between. The CDR3 consists of 13 residues. The CDR3, as DNA: TGTGCCACCAGCCACGACAGCAATCAGCCCCAGCATTTT. This translates into CATSHDSNQPQHF.

The chain combines TRBV1 with TRBJ1-2. TRBV1 counts as a pseudogene. The CDR3 is made up of 17 amino acids. The CDR3 here is CTSSQKHGRGLLYGYTF. The CDR3 DNA follows: TGCACCAGCAGCCAAAAACACGGTAGAGGTCTACTATATGGCTACACCTTC.

The J gene is TRBJ2-2, the V gene TRBV10-3, with a weak D call TRBD2 (6 bases). The CDR3 covers 14 residues. The V and J ends lost 4 bases and 4 bases respectively, with 10 bases between them. Germline CDR1 reads ENHRY; CDR2 reads SYGVKD. The CDR3 sequence: CAISGAGFTGELFF. The CDR3 DNA reads as TGTGCCATCAGTGGTGCGGGGTTCACCGGGGAGCTGTTTTTT.